The rows below give T cell receptor beta chains drawn from one sample of a study of cytomegalovirus exposure and HLA in healthy donors. Sequencing was performed with immunoSEQ multiplex PCR; in TCRdb, only in-frame clones are kept and a portion is missing. The sample has 250,000 to 350,000 clones, approximately 90% seen once; the top ten hold about 0.8%. The sequencing input was PBMCs. These receptors were obtained from a woman aged 18-29 years in good health and CMV-seronegative. Each CDR3 is given with its conserved first and last residue. The D gene is left open where the match is weak. The size field is filled for only some rows; it gives once, few, many or a size class.

clone_size: NA; j_call: TRBJ2-1; d_call: NA; v_call: TRBV19; cdr3_nt: TGTGCCAGTACCGGATCTACCAGGGGCAATGAGCAGTTCTTC; cdr3_aa: CASTGSTRGNEQFF
clone_size: few; j_call: TRBJ2-5; d_call: NA; v_call: TRBV6-5; cdr3_nt: TGTGCCACAACGGGAGAGACCCAGTACTTC; cdr3_aa: CATTGETQYF
clone_size: NA; j_call: TRBJ1-5; d_call: NA; v_call: TRBV20-1; cdr3_nt: TGCAGGGAGCGGGTTAATCAGCCCCAGCATTTT; cdr3_aa: CRERVNQPQHF
clone_size: NA; j_call: TRBJ2-1; d_call: NA; v_call: TRBV5-1; cdr3_nt: TGCGCCAGCAGCTTGGCGTTGAATGAGCAGTTCTTC; cdr3_aa: CASSLALNEQFF
clone_size: NA; j_call: TRBJ2-5; d_call: TRBD2; v_call: TRBV7-3; cdr3_nt: TGTGCCAGCAGCCCCGGTCCGCTAGCGGGAGGGGAACAAGAGACCCAGTACTTC; cdr3_aa: CASSPGPLAGGEQETQYF
clone_size: NA; j_call: TRBJ2-2; d_call: NA; v_call: TRBV4-2; cdr3_nt: TGTGCCAGCAGCCAAGGTCTCGACGGGACTGCCGGGGAGCTGTTTTTT; cdr3_aa: CASSQGLDGTAGELFF
clone_size: few; j_call: TRBJ2-7; d_call: NA; v_call: TRBV10-1; cdr3_nt: TGCGCCAGCCTGACAGGTGGAAAGGACGAGCAGTACTTC; cdr3_aa: CASLTGGKDEQYF
clone_size: NA; j_call: TRBJ1-4; d_call: NA; v_call: TRBV4-3; cdr3_nt: TGCGCCAGCAGCCAAGATAAGGCCGACAGACTGTTTTTT; cdr3_aa: CASSQDKADRLFF
clone_size: NA; j_call: TRBJ2-1; d_call: NA; v_call: TRBV4-2; cdr3_nt: TGTGCCAGCAGCCAAGATATGGGGGGAGCCCTCTTC; cdr3_aa: CASSQDMGGALF
clone_size: NA; j_call: TRBJ2-1; d_call: TRBD2; v_call: TRBV15; cdr3_nt: TGTGCCACCAGCAGAGCCGAAATCGGACTAGCCCCCTACAATGAGCAGTTCTTC; cdr3_aa: CATSRAEIGLAPYNEQFF
clone_size: NA; j_call: TRBJ1-2; d_call: NA; v_call: TRBV4-3; cdr3_nt: TGCGCCAATCCCAGTCAGGCCCGAGAGCGGAGTGGCTACACCTTC; cdr3_aa: CANPSQARERSGYTF
clone_size: NA; j_call: TRBJ2-3; d_call: TRBD2; v_call: TRBV4-3; cdr3_nt: TGCGCCAGCAGCCAAGACCGGGCGGGAGGAGGAAATACGCAGTATTTT; cdr3_aa: CASSQDRAGGGNTQYF
clone_size: NA; j_call: TRBJ2-7; d_call: TRBD2; v_call: TRBV4-1; cdr3_nt: TGCGCCAGCAGCCAGCCCGGGACTAGAGTGCTCCACGAGCAGTACTTC; cdr3_aa: CASSQPGTRVLHEQYF